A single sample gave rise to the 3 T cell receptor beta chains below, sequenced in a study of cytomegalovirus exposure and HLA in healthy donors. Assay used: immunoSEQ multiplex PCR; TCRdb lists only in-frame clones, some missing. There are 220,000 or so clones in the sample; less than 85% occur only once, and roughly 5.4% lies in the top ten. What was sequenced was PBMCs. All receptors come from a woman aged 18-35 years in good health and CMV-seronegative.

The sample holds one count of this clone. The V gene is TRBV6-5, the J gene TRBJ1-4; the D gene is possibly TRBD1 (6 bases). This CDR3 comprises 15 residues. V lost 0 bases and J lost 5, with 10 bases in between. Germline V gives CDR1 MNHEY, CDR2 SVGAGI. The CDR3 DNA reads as TGTGCCAGCAGTTACTCGGACAGAATAAATGAAAAACTGTTTTTT. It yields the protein CASSYSDRINEKLFF.

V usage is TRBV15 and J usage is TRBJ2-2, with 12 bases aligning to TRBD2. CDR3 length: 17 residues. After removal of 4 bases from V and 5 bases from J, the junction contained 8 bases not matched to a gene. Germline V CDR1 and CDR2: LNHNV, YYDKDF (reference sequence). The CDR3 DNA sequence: TGTGCCACCAGCAAACACCTGACTAGCGGGAGAACCGGGGAGCTGTTTTTT. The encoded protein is CATSKHLTSGRTGELFF.

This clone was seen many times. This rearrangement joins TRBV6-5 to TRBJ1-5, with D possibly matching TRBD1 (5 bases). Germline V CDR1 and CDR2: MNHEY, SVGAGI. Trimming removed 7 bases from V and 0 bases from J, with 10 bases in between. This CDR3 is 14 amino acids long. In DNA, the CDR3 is TGTGCCAGCAACGACAGACATAGCAATCAGCCCCAGCATTTT. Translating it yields CASNDRHSNQPQHF.